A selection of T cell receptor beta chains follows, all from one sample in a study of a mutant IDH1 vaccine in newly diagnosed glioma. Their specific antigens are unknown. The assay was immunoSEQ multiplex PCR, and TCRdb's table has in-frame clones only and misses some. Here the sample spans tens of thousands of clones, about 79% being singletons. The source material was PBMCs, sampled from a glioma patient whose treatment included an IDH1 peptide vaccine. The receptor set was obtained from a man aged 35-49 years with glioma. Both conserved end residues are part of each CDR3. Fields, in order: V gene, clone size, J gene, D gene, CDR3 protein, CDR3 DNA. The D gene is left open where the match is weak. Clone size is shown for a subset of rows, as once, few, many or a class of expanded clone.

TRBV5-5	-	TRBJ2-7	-	CASSLGQGSYEQYF	TGTGCCAGCAGCTTGGGTCAGGGGAGCTACGAGCAGTACTTC
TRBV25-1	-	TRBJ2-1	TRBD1	CASNEQGSYNEQFF	TGTGCCAGCAACGAACAGGGGTCCTACAATGAGCAGTTCTTC
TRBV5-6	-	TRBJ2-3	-	CASSPGLPSAQYF	TGTGCCAGCAGTCCGGGACTCCCTAGCGCGCAGTATTTT
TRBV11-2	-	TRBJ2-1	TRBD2	CASSLDRAGSRYNEQFF	TGTGCCAGCAGCTTAGATAGAGCGGGAAGCCGCTACAATGAGCAGTTCTTC
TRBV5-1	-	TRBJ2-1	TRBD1	CASSLLAAGTGYNEQFF	TGCGCCAGCAGCTTGCTAGCAGCCGGGACAGGGTACAATGAGCAGTTCTTC
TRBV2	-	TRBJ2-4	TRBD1	CASSEDRGQGKNIQYF	TGTGCCAGCAGCGAGGACAGGGGGCAAGGCAAAAACATTCAGTACTTC
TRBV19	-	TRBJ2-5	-	CASSVLQGWETQYF	TGTGCCAGTAGTGTCCTCCAGGGTTGGGAGACCCAGTACTTC
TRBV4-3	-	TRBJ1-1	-	CASSQAGGSTEAFF	TGCGCCAGCAGCCAAGCGGGGGGTAGCACTGAAGCTTTCTTT
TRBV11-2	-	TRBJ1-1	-	CASSFGIGAMNTEAFF	TGTGCCAGCAGCTTCGGGATCGGGGCGATGAACACTGAAGCTTTCTTT
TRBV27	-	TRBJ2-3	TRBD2	CATNTRWGLAPSEGTDTQYF	TGTGCCACTAACACACGTTGGGGACTAGCCCCCTCTGAGGGCACAGATACGCAGTATTTT
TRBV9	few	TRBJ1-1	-	CASSVGLGTNTEAFF	TGTGCCAGCAGCGTAGGTTTAGGGACGAACACTGAAGCTTTCTTT
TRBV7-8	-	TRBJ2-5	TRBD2	CASSKTSGGETQYF	TGTGCCAGCAGCAAAACTAGCGGAGGGGAGACCCAGTACTTC
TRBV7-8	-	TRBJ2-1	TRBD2	CASERENDNEQFF	TGTGCCAGCGAGCGGGAGAACGACAATGAGCAGTTCTTC
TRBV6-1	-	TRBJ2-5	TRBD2	CASSPPREAQETQYF	TGTGCCAGCAGCCCCCCGCGGGAGGCACAAGAGACCCAGTACTTC
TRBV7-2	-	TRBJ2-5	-	CASSQNPRETQYF	TGTGCCAGCAGCCAGAATCCCCGGGAGACCCAGTACTTC
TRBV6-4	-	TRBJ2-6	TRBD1	CASSVGGQGSSGANVLTF	TGTGCCAGCAGTGTGGGCGGACAGGGGAGCTCTGGGGCCAACGTCCTGACTTTC
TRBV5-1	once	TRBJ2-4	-	CASSADTNIQYF	TGCGCCAGCAGCGCGGACACCAACATTCAGTACTTC
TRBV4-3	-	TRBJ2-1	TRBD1	CASSQTGTGGIDEQFF	TGCGCCAGCAGCCAAACCGGGACAGGGGGGATTGATGAGCAGTTCTTC
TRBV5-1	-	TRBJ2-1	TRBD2	CASSWGLAAGNEQFF	TGCGCCAGCAGCTGGGGACTAGCGGCGGGGAATGAGCAGTTCTTC
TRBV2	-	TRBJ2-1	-	CASSARFVDNEQFF	TGTGCCAGCAGTGCGAGGTTCGTAGACAATGAGCAGTTCTTC
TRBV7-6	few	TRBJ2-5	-	CASSSSSRSEAVQETQYF	TGTGCCAGCAGCTCGTCGTCCAGGAGCGAGGCGGTTCAAGAGACCCAGTACTTC
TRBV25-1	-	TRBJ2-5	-	CASSTPNQETQYF	TGTGCCAGCAGTACCCCAAACCAAGAGACCCAGTACTTC
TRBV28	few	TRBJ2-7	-	CASTPDSTYEQYF	TGTGCCAGCACCCCGGACAGTACCTACGAGCAGTACTTC
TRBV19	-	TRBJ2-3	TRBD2	CASSIELGGLAGDITDTQYF	TGTGCCAGTAGTATAGAATTAGGGGGACTAGCGGGGGATATCACAGATACGCAGTATTTT
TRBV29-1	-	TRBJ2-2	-	CSVEKQAGELFF	TGCAGCGTTGAAAAACAAGCCGGGGAGCTGTTTTTT
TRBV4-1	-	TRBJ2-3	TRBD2	CASSQKLRLADSTDTQYF	TGCGCCAGCAGCCAAAAGCTACGACTAGCGGATAGCACAGATACGCAGTATTTT
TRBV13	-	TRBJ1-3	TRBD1	CASRGQGIAGNTIYF	TGTGCCAGCAGGGGACAGGGAATAGCTGGAAACACCATATATTTT
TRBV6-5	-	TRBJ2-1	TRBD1	CASSHTGTGDNEQFF	TGTGCCAGCAGTCATACCGGGACAGGTGACAATGAGCAGTTCTTC
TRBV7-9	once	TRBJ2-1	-	CASSLGRYEQFF	TGTGCCAGCAGCTTAGGTCGGTATGAGCAGTTCTTC
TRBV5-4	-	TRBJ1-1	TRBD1	CASSPDRGATEAFF	TGTGCCAGCAGCCCGGACAGGGGTGCGACTGAAGCTTTCTTT
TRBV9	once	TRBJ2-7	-	CASSVVPGGAEQYF	TGTGCCAGCAGCGTAGTGCCGGGGGGCGCCGAGCAGTACTTC
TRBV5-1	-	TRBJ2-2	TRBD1	CASSLLWWTGGSGELFF	TGCGCCAGCAGCTTGTTGTGGTGGACAGGGGGATCCGGGGAGCTGTTTTTT
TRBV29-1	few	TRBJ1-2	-	CSVAGQPEGYGYTF	TGCAGCGTGGCGGGACAACCGGAGGGGTATGGCTACACCTTC
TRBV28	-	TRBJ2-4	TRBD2	CASSTPSGAKNIQYF	TGTGCCAGCAGTACGCCTAGCGGAGCCAAAAACATTCAGTACTTC
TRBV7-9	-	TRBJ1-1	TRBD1	CASMDDRAHTEAFF	TGTGCCAGCATGGACGACAGGGCTCACACTGAAGCTTTCTTT
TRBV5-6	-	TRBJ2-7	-	CASSLSALTTREQYF	TGTGCCAGCAGCTTGTCGGCCCTAACCACGCGCGAGCAGTACTTC
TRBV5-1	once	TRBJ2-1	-	CASSWAHEQFF	TGCGCCAGCAGCTGGGCCCATGAGCAGTTCTTC
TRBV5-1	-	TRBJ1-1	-	CASSLVLGGNTEAFF	TGCGCCAGCAGCTTGGTTTTGGGGGGCAACACTGAAGCTTTCTTT
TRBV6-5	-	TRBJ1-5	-	CASRGPGDQPQHF	TGTGCCAGCAGAGGTCCCGGGGATCAGCCCCAGCATTTT
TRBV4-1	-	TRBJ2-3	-	CASSQDGRGTGSSTDTQYF	TGCGCCAGCAGCCAAGATGGCAGGGGAACAGGGTCTAGCACAGATACGCAGTATTTT
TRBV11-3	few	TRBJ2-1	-	CASRGLASDEQFF	TGTGCCAGCAGGGGCCTAGCGTCGGATGAGCAGTTCTTC
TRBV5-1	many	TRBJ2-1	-	CASSLEGRQNEQFF	TGCGCCAGCAGCTTGGAAGGACGCCAGAATGAGCAGTTCTTC
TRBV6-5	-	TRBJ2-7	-	CARGVGVGTWEQYF	TGTGCCAGGGGGGTTGGGGTTGGGACCTGGGAGCAGTACTTC
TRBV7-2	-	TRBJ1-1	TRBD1	CASSVQTGDPEAFF	TGTGCCAGCAGCGTCCAGACAGGGGACCCTGAAGCTTTCTTT
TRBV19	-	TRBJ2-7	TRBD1	CASSTEFRTGSDEQYF	TGTGCCAGTAGTACGGAGTTTCGGACAGGGAGCGACGAGCAGTACTTC
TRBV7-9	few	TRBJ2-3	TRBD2	CASSLLAGDTDTQYF	TGTGCCAGCAGCCTCCTAGCGGGAGACACAGATACGCAGTATTTT
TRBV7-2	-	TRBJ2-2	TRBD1	CASSWGQGTTGELFF	TGTGCCAGCAGCTGGGGACAGGGGACCACCGGGGAGCTGTTTTTT
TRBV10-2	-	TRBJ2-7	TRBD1	CASRPRDRGPYEQYF	TGCGCCAGCAGACCCCGGGACAGGGGGCCCTACGAGCAGTACTTC
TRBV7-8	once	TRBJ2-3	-	CASSLVGRADTQYF	TGTGCCAGCAGCTTAGTGGGTAGGGCAGATACGCAGTATTTT
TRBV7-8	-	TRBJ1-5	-	CASSLGGGDNQPQHF	TGTGCCAGCAGCTTAGGTGGGGGAGACAATCAGCCCCAGCATTTT
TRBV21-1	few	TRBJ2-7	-	CASSTSDLSSYEQYF	TGTGCCAGCAGCACGAGCGACCTTAGCTCCTACGAGCAGTACTTC
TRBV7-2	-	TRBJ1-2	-	CASSPTLGGYTF	TGTGCCAGCAGCCCGACGCTGGGTGGCTACACCTTC
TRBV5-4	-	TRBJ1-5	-	CASSLWEAPLQPQHF	TGTGCCAGCAGCTTGTGGGAAGCCCCACTTCAGCCCCAGCATTTT
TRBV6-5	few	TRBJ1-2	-	CASRPGKNYGYTF	TGTGCCAGCAGACCAGGGAAAAACTATGGCTACACCTTC